This T cell receptor beta chain was identified in a study of CD4 T cells in relation to SARS-CoV-2 and coronaviruses. Overall study context: TCR beta CDR3s were sequenced after roughly nine-day antigen culture of PBMCs.

In germline, CDR1 is SGHDN, CDR2 FVKESK. V was clipped by 1 base and J by 4 bases; unmatched bases: 3. CDR3 length: 14 amino acids. Measured with immunoSEQ multiplex PCR; TCRdb has only the in-frame clones, and not every one. Found here are more than 15,000 clones, 82% of them singletons; the top ten hold 25% to 35%. The unexposed donors gave CD4+ T cells in about 2010-2019, prior to COVID-19. CD4+ T cells were isolated from the cells after 10 days of culture. This clone is a singleton in its sample. As yet, its antigen is unknown. The chain employs TRBV14 and TRBJ1-2, with 7 bases matching TRBD1. Sample: CD4+ T cells from PBMCs, cultured in vitro. This TCR came from a human donor in good health. CDR3 loop: CASSQGGTAYGYTF. The CDR3 nucleotides are TGTGCCAGCAGCCAAGGGGGGACAGCCTATGGCTACACCTTC.